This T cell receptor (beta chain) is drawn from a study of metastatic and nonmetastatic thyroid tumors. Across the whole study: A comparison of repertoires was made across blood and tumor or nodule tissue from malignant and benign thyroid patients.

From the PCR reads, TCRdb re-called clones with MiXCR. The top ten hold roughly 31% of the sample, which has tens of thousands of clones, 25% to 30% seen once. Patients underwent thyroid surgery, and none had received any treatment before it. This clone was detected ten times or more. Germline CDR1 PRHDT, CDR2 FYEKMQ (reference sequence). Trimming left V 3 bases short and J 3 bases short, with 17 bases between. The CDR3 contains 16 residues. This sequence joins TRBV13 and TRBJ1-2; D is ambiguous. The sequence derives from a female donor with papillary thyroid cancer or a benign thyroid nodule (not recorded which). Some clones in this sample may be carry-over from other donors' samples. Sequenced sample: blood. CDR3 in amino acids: CASSFGWARRDYGYTF. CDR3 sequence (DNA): TGTGCCAGCAGCTTCGGGTGGGCCCGGCGGGACTATGGCTACACCTTC.